The 14 T cell receptor beta chains in this list originate from one sample, sequenced in a study of T cell responses to AZD1222 COVID-19 vaccine. TCRdb's copy holds only in-frame clones and misses some; the assay was immunoSEQ multiplex PCR. The table shows 110,000 or so clones, with 87% occurring only once. The sequencing used peripheral blood, collected on day 0 of AZD1222 vaccination. These receptors all come from an adult in good health.

The chain combines TRBV9 with TRBJ1-1, with D possibly being TRBD1 (6 bases). Germline CDR1 and CDR2: SGDLS and YYNGEE. The CDR3 contains 14 residues. V was shortened by 0 bases and J by 1 base, with 7 bases between the two germline ends. The CDR3, as DNA: TGTGCCAGCAGCGTAGAGGGGGAGAACACTGAAGCTTTCTTT. It is translated as CASSVEGENTEAFF.

The chain employs TRBV27 and TRBJ2-1, with 9 bases lining up with TRBD1. The CDR3 is made up of 14 amino acids. After removal of 7 bases from V and 7 bases from J, the junction contained 8 bases not matched to a gene. Germline V gene sequence: CDR1 MNHEY, CDR2 SMNVEV (reference sequence). CDR3 residues: CASKGQGIKNEQFF. The CDR3 coding sequence is TGTGCCAGCAAAGGACAGGGGATTAAGAATGAGCAGTTCTTC.

The genes are TRBV4-3 and TRBJ2-3; possibly TRBD1 or TRBD2 for D (5 bases each). Germline CDR1 reads LGHNA; CDR2 reads YSLEER. The CDR3 has 16 amino acids. Trimming pared 0 bases from V and 4 bases from J, leaving 14 bases between. For the CDR3, the DNA is TGCGCCAGCAGCCAAGATCGGCAGGGAGTGGCAGATACGCAGTATTTT. Its translation: CASSQDRQGVADTQYF.

The V call is TRBV27, the J call TRBJ1-1, with 10 bases lining up with TRBD1. The germline gives CDR1 MNHEY, CDR2 SMNVEV (reference sequence). V lost 3 bases, J lost 1 base, and 2 bases stayed unmatched. The CDR3 runs 15 residues. CDR3 nucleotide sequence: TGTGCCAGCAGTTTGGGGACAGGGGCGAACACTGAAGCTTTCTTT. This codes for CASSLGTGANTEAFF.

The CDR3 is CASSEEQHSGANVLTF. For the CDR3, the DNA is TGTGCCAGCAGTGAAGAACAGCACTCTGGGGCCAACGTCCTGACTTTC. V gene TRBV25-1 combines with J gene TRBJ2-6, with no clear D. CDR3 length: 16 residues. The germline CDR1 and CDR2 sequences are MGHDK and SYGVNS. Trimming stripped 2 bases from V and 0 bases from J, with 8 bases between.

The chain is built from TRBV29-1 and TRBJ2-1; D may be TRBD1 or TRBD2 (5 bases each). Trimming left V 7 bases short and J 3 bases short, with 13 bases between. Germline CDR1 reads SQVTM; CDR2 reads ANQGSEA. The length of the CDR3 is 13 residues. The CDR3 DNA reads TGCAGCGCTTCCGGGACGTACTACAATGAGCAGTTCTTC. Its translation is CSASGTYYNEQFF.

CDR3 DNA sequence: TGTGCCAGCATCCCCAAGGGGAACACTGAAGCTTTCTTT. Translating it yields CASIPKGNTEAFF. This rearrangement joins TRBV27 to TRBJ1-1; no reliable D call. This CDR3 comprises 13 residues. CDR1 is MNHEY, CDR2 SMNVEV, per germline (reference sequence). Trimming took off 7 bases at V and 1 base at J, with 10 bases between the two ends.

The CDR3 nucleotides are TGTGCCAGCAGCCAAGATCCCGAGACAGGGGTGGTTGAGCAGTTCTTC. Translating gives CASSQDPETGVVEQFF. V and J are TRBV4-2 and TRBJ2-1; 8 bases align to TRBD1. The CDR3 totals 16 residues. CDR1 and CDR2 from the germline V gene are LGHNA and YNFKEQ. Trimming took 0 bases from V and 9 from J; bases not matched to a gene: 10.

The V and J genes are TRBV6-5 and TRBJ1-2, with 8 bases lining up with TRBD1. From germline, CDR1 is MNHEY and CDR2 SVGAGI. The CDR3 covers 14 residues. After removal of 7 bases from V and 4 bases from J, the junction contained 8 bases not matched to a gene. The CDR3 is CASNPDRVGYGYTF. CDR3 in DNA: TGTGCCAGCAACCCGGACAGGGTTGGCTATGGCTACACCTTC.

CDR3 region: CASSQDLSGVTSGMDEQYF. The CDR3 DNA follows: TGTGCCAGCAGCCAAGATTTGAGTGGGGTGACTAGCGGGATGGACGAGCAGTACTTC. The genes are TRBV4-2 and TRBJ2-7, with TRBD2 matching 11 bases. This CDR3 has 19 amino acids. CDR1 and CDR2 (germline): LGHNA, YNFKEQ. V shed 0 bases and J 5 bases; nucleotides not matched to a gene: 15.

This clone came up a few times. V gene TRBV7-9 combines with J gene TRBJ1-5, with unresolved D. The V gene lost 1 base and the J gene lost 6 bases, with 4 bases spanning the gap. The CDR3 is made up of 12 amino acids. The germline gives CDR1 SEHNR, CDR2 FQNEAQ (reference sequence). CDR3 nucleotides: TGTGCCAGCAGCTTAGACGTTCAGCCCCAGCATTTT. This gives the protein CASSLDVQPQHF.

J is TRBJ2-5 and V is TRBV6-2 or TRBV6-3; D not resolved. Germline V lookup: CDR1 MNHEY, CDR2 SVGEGT. Trimming took 6 bases from V and 4 from J, leaving 12 bases between them. The CDR3 runs to 13 residues. The CDR3 bases are TGTGCCAGCAGCCCAATGAGGTCAGAGACCCAGTACTTC. It translates to CASSPMRSETQYF.

This chain joins TRBV5-1 and TRBJ2-1; 8 nucleotides line up with TRBD2. V was clipped by 0 bases and J by 2 bases; unmatched bases: 7. The germline V gene encodes CDR1 SGHRS and CDR2 YFSETQ. The CDR3 covers 17 residues. The CDR3 region is CASSLVSPGGPYNEQFF. The CDR3 DNA sequence: TGCGCCAGCAGCTTGGTGAGCCCGGGGGGGCCCTACAATGAGCAGTTCTTC. The whole variable domain, filled in from reference TRBV5-1 and TRBJ2-1, reads KAGVTQTPRYLIKTRGQQVTLSCSPISGHRSVSWYQQTPGQGLQFLFEYFSETQRNKGNFPGRFSGRQFSNSRSEMNVSTLELGDSALYLCASSLVSPGGPYNEQFFGPGTRLTVL.

The CDR3 bases are TGTGCCATCGGACTTACCACCAGGGGTGGCGAGCAGTACTTC. This codes for CAIGLTTRGGEQYF. This chain joins TRBV10-3 and TRBJ2-7; perhaps TRBD1 as D (6 bases). CDR1 is ENHRY and CDR2 is SYGVKD in the germline V gene. Deletions cut 8 bases from V and 6 bases from J, with 20 bases between. This CDR3 has 14 amino acids.